Listed here is a single T cell receptor beta chain. Its antigen is undetermined. The sample originates from a study of a mutant IDH1 vaccine in newly diagnosed glioma. At the level of the study: Vaccine administration was initiated 4-6 weeks following radiotherapy alone, or with temozolomide cycles. Study-level results: Detectable vaccine-induced immune responses arose in over 90% of patients.

TCRdb keeps only in-frame clones here, not all; method: immunoSEQ multiplex PCR. The repertoire includes some 33,000 clones, approximately 80% of them detected once, and roughly 10% sits in the top ten. Per germline, CDR1 ENHRY and CDR2 SYGVKD. V lost 6 bases, J lost 3 bases, and 14 bases lay in between. This CDR3 is 15 amino acids long. Noted time point: week 35, safety follow-up. It was 300 ug of mutant IDH1 20-mer peptide that made up each vaccine dose, given with topical imiquimod. Astrocytomas found in donors were new, WHO grade 3 or 4, IDH1-mutant and ATRX-lost. The source was PBMCs, collected from a glioma patient whose treatment included an IDH1 peptide vaccine. V is TRBV10-3 and J is TRBJ2-2; the D gene is possibly TRBD1 (6 bases). The sequence came from a woman between 40 and 50 years old with glioma. The DNA for the CDR3 is TGTGCCATCAGCGCCTTGGCAGGGGACACCGGGGAGCTGTTTTTT. This sequence encodes CAISALAGDTGELFF.